In its sample, the clone carrying this TCR beta chain was seen once. This entry comes from a study of CD8 T cells in Susac syndrome. Random hexamers were used to reverse transcribe an amount of about 0.45 to 1 ug RNA. From the immunoSEQ multiplex PCR reads, TCRdb called clonotypes with MiXCR, one entry per CDR3 protein. The table has approximately 200,000 distinct CDR3 sequences, roughly 94% seen once. The clonotype originates from a human donor with multiple sclerosis. Material: CD4+ T cells from PBMCs.

CDR3 protein: CASSLAPGEQYV. As DNA, the CDR3 is TGTGCCAGCAGCTTAGCCCCGGGCGAGCAGTACGTC. The chain uses TRBV7-9 and TRBJ2-7; D not resolved. Trimming cost V 0 bases and J 6 bases, with 6 bases left between them. Germline values: CDR1 SEHNR, CDR2 FQNEAQ (reference sequence). The CDR3 length is 12 residues.